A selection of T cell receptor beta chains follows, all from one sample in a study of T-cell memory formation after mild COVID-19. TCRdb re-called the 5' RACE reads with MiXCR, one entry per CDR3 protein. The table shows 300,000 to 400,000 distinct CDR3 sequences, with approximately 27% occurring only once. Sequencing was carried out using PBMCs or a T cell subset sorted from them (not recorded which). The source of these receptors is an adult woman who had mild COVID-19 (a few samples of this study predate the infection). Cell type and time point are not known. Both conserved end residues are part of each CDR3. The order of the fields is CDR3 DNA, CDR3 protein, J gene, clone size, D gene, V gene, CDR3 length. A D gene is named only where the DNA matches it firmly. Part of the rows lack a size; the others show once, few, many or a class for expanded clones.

CDR3 DNA: TGTGCCACCAGCGGGAGCAATCAGCCCCAGCATTTT; CDR3 protein: CATSGSNQPQHF; J gene: TRBJ1-5; clone size: .; D gene: .; V gene: TRBV15; CDR3 length: 12
CDR3 DNA: TGTGCCACCACCAGCTGGGAGAACACTGAAGCTTTCTTT; CDR3 protein: CATTSWENTEAFF; J gene: TRBJ1-1; clone size: .; D gene: .; V gene: TRBV24-1; CDR3 length: 13
CDR3 DNA: TGTGCCAGCTCGCCGACTAGCGCGAACACCGGGGAGCTGTTTTTT; CDR3 protein: CASSPTSANTGELFF; J gene: TRBJ2-2; clone size: few; D gene: TRBD2; V gene: TRBV18; CDR3 length: 15
CDR3 DNA: TGTGCCACCAGTGTGGGGGGTTCCTACAATGAGCAGTTCTTC; CDR3 protein: CATSVGGSYNEQFF; J gene: TRBJ2-1; clone size: .; D gene: .; V gene: TRBV24-1; CDR3 length: 14
CDR3 DNA: TGTGCCAGCTCACCCCGCGGGAGGTTGGGTTACGAGCAGTACTTC; CDR3 protein: CASSPRGRLGYEQYF; J gene: TRBJ2-7; clone size: few; D gene: TRBD2; V gene: TRBV18; CDR3 length: 15
CDR3 DNA: TGTGCCAGCAGCCAGGTCTCTAGCACAGATACGCAGTATTTT; CDR3 protein: CASSQVSSTDTQYF; J gene: TRBJ2-3; clone size: many; D gene: .; V gene: TRBV7-9; CDR3 length: 14
CDR3 DNA: TGTGCCAGCAGCGTAGGGACTAGCGGGAGAGGTACGCAGTATTTT; CDR3 protein: CASSVGTSGRGTQYF; J gene: TRBJ2-3; clone size: .; D gene: TRBD2; V gene: TRBV9; CDR3 length: 15
CDR3 DNA: TGTGCCAGTCAGGACAGCAACTCACCCCTCCACTTT; CDR3 protein: CASQDSNSPLHF; J gene: TRBJ1-6; clone size: .; D gene: .; V gene: TRBV6-5; CDR3 length: 12
CDR3 DNA: TGTGCCAGCAGTACCCCGACTAGCGCCCAAGAGACCCAGTACTTC; CDR3 protein: CASSTPTSAQETQYF; J gene: TRBJ2-5; clone size: .; D gene: TRBD2; V gene: TRBV6-5; CDR3 length: 15
CDR3 DNA: TGTGCCAGTACCGGGACTAGGTACAATGAGCAGTTCTTC; CDR3 protein: CASTGTRYNEQFF; J gene: TRBJ2-1; clone size: .; D gene: TRBD2; V gene: TRBV9; CDR3 length: 13
CDR3 DNA: TGTGCCAGCAGTTACCGAGCTTCCCATGGCTACACCTTC; CDR3 protein: CASSYRASHGYTF; J gene: TRBJ1-2; clone size: .; D gene: .; V gene: TRBV6-5; CDR3 length: 13
CDR3 DNA: TGTGCCAGCACCTCATCAGGGATTCAGCCCCAGCATTTT; CDR3 protein: CASTSSGIQPQHF; J gene: TRBJ1-5; clone size: few; D gene: .; V gene: TRBV12-3/TRBV12-4; CDR3 length: 13
CDR3 DNA: TGTGCCAGCAGTGACTCACGAGGGGCGGCCACCGGGGAGCTGTTTTTT; CDR3 protein: CASSDSRGAATGELFF; J gene: TRBJ2-2; clone size: once; D gene: .; V gene: TRBV6-4; CDR3 length: 16
CDR3 DNA: TGTGCCAGTAGTATTCACGCAGGGGGAGAGACCCAGTACTTC; CDR3 protein: CASSIHAGGETQYF; J gene: TRBJ2-5; clone size: .; D gene: TRBD1; V gene: TRBV19; CDR3 length: 14
CDR3 DNA: TGCGCCAGCAGCCGACAGGGCTCGGGTGTGAGCGGGAATGAGCAGTTCTTC; CDR3 protein: CASSRQGSGVSGNEQFF; J gene: TRBJ2-1; clone size: few; D gene: .; V gene: TRBV4-3; CDR3 length: 17
CDR3 DNA: TGTGCAGGATCTATAGCGGGTGGGACAGATACGCAGTATTTT; CDR3 protein: CAGSIAGGTDTQYF; J gene: TRBJ2-3; clone size: .; D gene: TRBD2; V gene: TRBV12-3/TRBV12-4; CDR3 length: 14
CDR3 DNA: TGTGCCAGCAGCTACTCCTTGGGAGACCAAGAGACCCAGTACTTC; CDR3 protein: CASSYSLGDQETQYF; J gene: TRBJ2-5; clone size: .; D gene: .; V gene: TRBV7-6; CDR3 length: 15
CDR3 DNA: TGTGCCAGCAGCTTATTTCCGTCCCGGGACAAATCCTATGGCTACACCTTC; CDR3 protein: CASSLFPSRDKSYGYTF; J gene: TRBJ1-2; clone size: few; D gene: .; V gene: TRBV7-2; CDR3 length: 17
CDR3 DNA: TGTGCCAGCAGCTCCGACCTTCTAAGAGGACGGGTCCAAGAGACCCAGTACTTC; CDR3 protein: CASSSDLLRGRVQETQYF; J gene: TRBJ2-5; clone size: .; D gene: .; V gene: TRBV11-2; CDR3 length: 18
CDR3 DNA: TGCAGTGCTAGTCGGGTGGGCTATGGCTACACCTTC; CDR3 protein: CSASRVGYGYTF; J gene: TRBJ1-2; clone size: few; D gene: .; V gene: TRBV20-1; CDR3 length: 12
CDR3 DNA: TGTGCCAGCAGCCATCCACAGGGGAAATCCTACGAGCAGTACTTC; CDR3 protein: CASSHPQGKSYEQYF; J gene: TRBJ2-7; clone size: few; D gene: TRBD1; V gene: TRBV3-1; CDR3 length: 15
CDR3 DNA: TGCAGTGCTAGTCGAGGGAAGAGTGGCTACACCTTC; CDR3 protein: CSASRGKSGYTF; J gene: TRBJ1-2; clone size: few; D gene: .; V gene: TRBV20-1; CDR3 length: 12
CDR3 DNA: TGTGCCAGCAGCCAAGGAGAACTAACAATCTACGAGCAGTACTTC; CDR3 protein: CASSQGELTIYEQYF; J gene: TRBJ2-7; clone size: many; D gene: .; V gene: TRBV4-2; CDR3 length: 15
CDR3 DNA: TGTGCCAGCAGCTTTAGTTCGGGATACTATGGCTACACCTTC; CDR3 protein: CASSFSSGYYGYTF; J gene: TRBJ1-2; clone size: .; D gene: .; V gene: TRBV7-9; CDR3 length: 14
CDR3 DNA: TGCAGCGTTGAGAGAGGGTTTGGGTACGAGCAGTACTTC; CDR3 protein: CSVERGFGYEQYF; J gene: TRBJ2-7; clone size: few; D gene: .; V gene: TRBV29-1; CDR3 length: 13
CDR3 DNA: TGCGCCAGCAGCTTGGCCGGGACAGGGGATGAAAAACTGTTTTTT; CDR3 protein: CASSLAGTGDEKLFF; J gene: TRBJ1-4; clone size: .; D gene: TRBD1; V gene: TRBV5-1; CDR3 length: 15
CDR3 DNA: TGTGCCAGCCTTCTAGCGGCTACGAACACCGGGGAGCTGTTTTTT; CDR3 protein: CASLLAATNTGELFF; J gene: TRBJ2-2; clone size: .; D gene: TRBD2; V gene: TRBV5-5; CDR3 length: 15